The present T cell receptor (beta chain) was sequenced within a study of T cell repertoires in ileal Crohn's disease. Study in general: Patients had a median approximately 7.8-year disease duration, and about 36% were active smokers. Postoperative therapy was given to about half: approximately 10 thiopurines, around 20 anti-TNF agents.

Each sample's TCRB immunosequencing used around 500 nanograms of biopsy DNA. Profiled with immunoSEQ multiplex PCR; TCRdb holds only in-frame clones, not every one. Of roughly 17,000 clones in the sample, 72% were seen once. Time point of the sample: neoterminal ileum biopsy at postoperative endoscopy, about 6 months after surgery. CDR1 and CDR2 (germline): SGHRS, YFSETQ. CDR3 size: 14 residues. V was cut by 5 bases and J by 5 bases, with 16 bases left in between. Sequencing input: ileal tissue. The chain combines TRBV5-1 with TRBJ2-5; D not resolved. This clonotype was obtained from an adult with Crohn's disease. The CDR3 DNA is TGCGCCAGCAGTTCAGAAATAATGGAGGAGACCCAGTACTTC. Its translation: CASSSEIMEETQYF.